This passage covers 21 T cell receptor beta chains from one sample sequenced in a study of OX40 agonist ivuxolimab in advanced cancers. Generated by immunoSEQ multiplex PCR, the TCRdb table keeps only in-frame clones and is missing some. Of 100,000 to 150,000 clones in the sample, roughly 91% were seen once. The starting material was CD4+ or CD8+ T cells sorted from blood, obtained in a trial of the OX40 agonist ivuxolimab. The receptor set was obtained from an adult with an advanced solid tumor such as melanoma, head and neck, liver or kidney cancer.

The chain uses TRBV4-1 and TRBJ1-1; 8 nucleotides line up with TRBD1. Trimming took 5 bases from V and 1 from J; bases not matched to a gene: 12. From germline, CDR1 is MGHRA and CDR2 YSYEKL. CDR3 length equals 17 residues. CDR3 nucleotides: TGCGCCAGCAGCAATCCCCCGAGTCAGGGGGCGAACACTGAAGCTTTCTTT. Its translation is CASSNPPSQGANTEAFF.

This clone appeared once. The V and J genes are TRBV7-3 and TRBJ2-3; D call uncertain. CDR1 SGHTA and CDR2 FQGTGA come from the germline V gene. The CDR3 covers 13 residues. V gave up 0 bases and J gave up 3 bases, with 4 bases separating them. The DNA of the CDR3 is TGTGCCAGCAGCTTAACATGGACAGATACGCAGTATTTT. Protein product: CASSLTWTDTQYF.

The genes are TRBV25-1 and TRBJ1-6; no clear D. CDR1 is MGHDK and CDR2 is SYGVNS in the germline V gene. CDR3 length: 17 residues. V was cut by 3 bases and J by 0 bases, with 12 bases left in between. This CDR3 reads CASSEGTKSSYNSPLHF. The CDR3 coding sequence is TGTGCCAGCAGTGAGGGCACGAAGAGCTCCTATAATTCACCCCTCCACTTT.

V is TRBV6-1 and J is TRBJ1-1, with a possible D match to TRBD1 (5 bases). The CDR3 loop spans 15 amino acids. The germline CDR1 and CDR2 sequences are MNHNS and SASEGT. Trimming shortened V by 6 bases and J by 0 bases, and 14 bases separated the two germline ends. The CDR3 protein is CASSHKGNMNTEAFF. CDR3 DNA sequence: TGTGCCAGCAGCCATAAGGGGAATATGAACACTGAAGCTTTCTTT.

J is TRBJ2-2 and V is TRBV27, with a possible D match to TRBD1 (6 bases). In germline, CDR1 is MNHEY, CDR2 SMNVEV (reference sequence). V was trimmed by 2 bases and J by 13 bases, leaving 11 bases between them. The CDR3 sequence is 12 residues long. DNA for the CDR3: TGTGCCAGCAGTTTACTCCAGGGGAGGCTGTTTTTT. Translated: CASSLLQGRLFF.

The chain links TRBV18 to TRBJ1-1, with TRBD1 matching 7 bases. Looked up from germline, CDR1 is KGHSH and CDR2 is LQKENI. The CDR3 is made up of 15 amino acids. V was pared by 5 bases and J by 7 bases, with 13 bases of the junction left unmatched. The CDR3 DNA reads as TGTGCCAGCTCAGCAGGGGGGGTTACGGGTTTTGAAGCTTTCTTT. Translation: CASSAGGVTGFEAFF.

The chain joins TRBV6-5 to TRBJ1-2; D is possibly TRBD1 (6 bases). Germline CDR1 MNHEY, CDR2 SVGAGI. V dropped 3 bases and J dropped 6 bases, with 17 bases sitting between them. This CDR3 comprises 15 residues. The CDR3 loop is CASSYNTGGGHGYTF. CDR3 sequence (DNA): TGTGCCAGCAGTTATAATACCGGGGGGGGGCATGGCTACACCTTC.

J is TRBJ2-3 and V is TRBV11-2, with D perhaps being TRBD1 or TRBD2 (6 bases each). CDR1 SGHAT and CDR2 FQNNGV come from the germline V gene. V shed 4 bases and J shed 6 bases, with 17 bases lying between them. This CDR3 has 15 amino acids. CDR3 nucleotide sequence: TGTGCCAGCAGCTGGGGGGCCCTGGGCGGGGATACGCAGTATTTT. It codes for CASSWGALGGDTQYF.

The chain joins TRBV23-1 to TRBJ1-1, with D uncertain. TRBV23-1 is sorted into the ORF group, with uncertain function. Trimming took 4 bases from V and 1 from J, leaving 7 bases between them. CDR3 length: 13 residues. For the CDR3, the DNA is TGCGCCAGCAGTCTACCCAAGAACACTGAAGCTTTCTTT. This sequence encodes CASSLPKNTEAFF.

This sequence joins TRBV6-1 and TRBJ1-2; D gene unclear. CDR3 length: 14 residues. V gave up 2 bases and J gave up 7 bases, with 14 bases separating them. CDR1 and CDR2 from the germline V gene are MNHNS and SASEGT. As DNA, the CDR3 is TGTGCCAGCAGTGAAATGGGTACAGACGCTGGCTACACCTTC. It yields the protein CASSEMGTDAGYTF.

V gene TRBV11-2 combines with J gene TRBJ2-1; 9 nucleotides agree with TRBD2. Germline trimming cut 5 bases from V and 7 bases from J; bases unmatched to any gene: 15. Looked up from germline, CDR1 is SGHAT and CDR2 is FQNNGV. The CDR3 length is 17 residues. The CDR3 spells CASSLLRSGRMLNEQFF. The CDR3 coding sequence is TGTGCCAGCAGCCTCCTGCGAAGCGGGAGGATGTTGAATGAGCAGTTCTTC. The complete variable domain, with remaining parts taken from reference TRBV11-2 and TRBJ2-1, reads EAGVAQSPRYKIIEKRQSVAFWCNPISGHATLYWYQQILGQGPKLLIQFQNNGVVDDSQLPKDRFSAERLKGVDSTLKIQPAKLEDSAVYLCASSLLRSGRMLNEQFFGPGTRLTVL.

The rearrangement links TRBV28 to TRBJ2-6; D may match TRBD1 or TRBD2 (5 bases each). The length of the CDR3 is 16 residues. Trimming left V 6 bases short and J 2 bases short, with 14 bases between. Germline V gene lookup returns CDR1 MDHEN and CDR2 SYDVKM. In DNA, the CDR3 is TGTGCCAGCAGCTCTACCGGGACCGCTGGGGCCAACGTCCTGACTTTC. Amino acids: CASSSTGTAGANVLTF.

This sequence joins TRBV4-3 and TRBJ1-5; D unresolved. V was shortened by 0 bases and J by 5 bases, with 11 bases between the two germline ends. This CDR3 spans 15 amino acids. Germline values: CDR1 LGHNA, CDR2 YSLEER. The CDR3: CASSQDRARYQPQHF. CDR3 DNA: TGCGCCAGCAGCCAAGATAGAGCGAGGTATCAGCCCCAGCATTTT.

J is TRBJ1-5 and V is TRBV19; 7 nucleotides agree with TRBD1. Germline CDR1 LNHDA, CDR2 SQIVND (reference sequence). The trim removed 3 bases at V and 5 bases at J, leaving 7 bases unmatched. The CDR3 has 15 residues. In nucleotides, the CDR3 is TGTGCCAGTAGTATGGTCCTACAGGGGCATCAGCCCCAGCATTTT. Amino acid sequence: CASSMVLQGHQPQHF.

V usage is TRBV19 and J usage is TRBJ2-7; 9 bases map to TRBD1. The CDR3 totals 13 residues. Germline lookup yields CDR1 LNHDA and CDR2 SQIVND (reference sequence). The junction had 11 bases not matched to a gene; V was cut back by 10 bases and J by 7 bases. The CDR3 region is CATTGQGLREQYF. The CDR3 DNA is TGTGCCACCACGGGACAGGGACTTCGGGAGCAGTACTTC.

V gene TRBV18 combines with J gene TRBJ2-1, with TRBD2 matching over 7 bases. The J segment lost 6 bases and the V segment lost 3 bases, leaving 8 bases of the junction unmatched. The CDR3 consists of 15 residues. Germline lookup yields CDR1 KGHSH and CDR2 LQKENI. DNA of the CDR3: TGTGCCAGCTCACCGTGGCGGGAGATCTTCAATGAGCAGTTCTTC. It translates to CASSPWREIFNEQFF.

About this clone itself: Other DNA sequences within the sample encode an identical CDR3. V and J are TRBV5-1 and TRBJ2-1; no firm D call. The germline V gene has CDR1 SGHRS and CDR2 YFSETQ. V shed 1 base and J shed 7 bases, with 3 bases lying between them. The CDR3 contains 11 residues. CDR3 bases: TGCGCCAGCAGCTTGCGGAATGAGCAGTTCTTC. This codes for CASSLRNEQFF.

The chain has TRBV6-1 and TRBJ2-4; D uncertain. CDR3 length: 15 residues. Germline V lookup: CDR1 MNHNS, CDR2 SASEGT. Trimming left V 7 bases short and J 7 bases short, with 20 bases between. The CDR3 nucleotides are TGTGCCAGCACCCTGGACCTCACCCGAGCGAACATTCAGTACTTC. Translated: CASTLDLTRANIQYF.

The chain is built from TRBV9 and TRBJ1-1; D possibly corresponds to TRBD1 (6 bases). Trimming removed 0 bases from V and 0 bases from J, with 9 bases in between. Germline loops: CDR1 SGDLS, CDR2 YYNGEE. The CDR3 length is 15 residues. This CDR3 is CASSVDGQMNTEAFF. DNA for the CDR3: TGTGCCAGCAGCGTAGACGGACAGATGAACACTGAAGCTTTCTTT. The full variable domain, its missing parts supplied by reference TRBV9 and TRBJ1-1, is DSGVTQTPKHLITATGQRVTLRCSPRSGDLSVYWYQQSLDQGLQFLIQYYNGEERAKGNILERFSAQQFPDLHSELNLSSLELGDSALYFCASSVDGQMNTEAFFGQGTRLTVV.

The chain couples TRBV6-5 to TRBJ2-1, with D possibly TRBD2 on 7 matching bases. Germline V gives CDR1 MNHEY, CDR2 SVGAGI. Trimming took off 3 bases at V and 1 base at J, with 13 bases between the two ends. The CDR3 length is 16 residues. The CDR3 DNA is TGTGCCAGCAGTTATGTGGGGGGGCCATCCTACAATGAGCAGTTCTTC. This encodes CASSYVGGPSYNEQFF.

A remark on this clone: At one of its ends the junction is not consistent with the germline gene, which may arise from a read error. The gene calls are TRBV7-2 and TRBJ1-2; no clear D. The V gene's germline CDR1 is SGHTA and CDR2 FQGNSA. The CDR3 contains 13 residues. Here the CDR3 reads CASSLEEGYSYTF. The DNA for the CDR3 is TGTGCCAGCAGCTTAGAGGAGGGCTATAGCTACACCTTC.